Shown below are 11 T cell receptor beta chains from a single sample sequenced in a study of CD8 T cells in Susac syndrome. An input of roughly 0.5 to 1 ug of RNA was subjected to reverse transcription using random hexamers. TCRdb ran MiXCR on the immunoSEQ multiplex PCR reads and lists one entry per CDR3 protein. This table has roughly 120,000 distinct CDR3 sequences, about 94% appearing once. Sequenced sample: CD4+ T cells from PBMCs. These receptors all stem from a human donor with multiple sclerosis.

The rearrangement links TRBV5-1 to TRBJ2-1; the D gene is possibly TRBD1 (7 bases). The CDR3 is 13 amino acids. The ends were cut back, 2 bases at V and 7 bases at J, with 10 bases in the middle. CDR1 is SGHRS, CDR2 YFSETQ, per germline. CDR3 nucleotides: TGCGCCAGCAGCTTCCAGGGGGGTAATGAGCAGTTCTTC. Residues: CASSFQGGNEQFF.

This clonotype appeared once. This chain connects TRBV6-2 or TRBV6-3 to TRBJ2-4; no definite D call. V shed 8 bases and J shed 0 bases, with 20 bases lying between them. Germline V CDR1 and CDR2: MNHEY, SVGEGT. This CDR3 contains 17 residues. CDR3 protein: CASGRVTGIEAKNIQYF. In DNA, the CDR3 is TGTGCCAGCGGGCGAGTGACGGGTATTGAAGCCAAAAACATTCAGTACTTC.

The rearrangement joins TRBV7-2 to TRBJ2-7; 7 positions match TRBD2. The CDR3 consists of 12 residues. J was trimmed by 6 bases and V by 5 bases; bases with no gene match: 4. Germline CDR1 and CDR2: SGHTA and FQGNSA. CDR3 sequence reads: CASSNTGGEQYF. CDR3 sequence (DNA): TGTGCCAGCAGCAACACGGGGGGCGAGCAGTACTTC.

The table lists this clonotype with a count of one. This chain joins TRBV15 and TRBJ2-5; D call uncertain. Germline V gives CDR1 LNHNV, CDR2 YYDKDF (reference sequence). This CDR3 spans 13 amino acids. Trimming left V 0 bases short and J 6 bases short, with 8 bases between. CDR3 bases: TGTGCCACCAGCAGAGATCTTTTGCAGACCCAGTACTTC. Its translation: CATSRDLLQTQYF.

This chain uses TRBV25-1 with TRBJ1-4, with 7 bases that match TRBD1. V lost 1 base to trimming and J lost 10 bases; unmatched junction nucleotides: 12. CDR1 is MGHDK, CDR2 SYGVNS, per germline. The CDR3 covers 16 residues. The CDR3 DNA is TGTGCCAGCAGTGAATCGGGGACAGTAGGTGTCGGAAAACTGTTTTTT. Protein sequence: CASSESGTVGVGKLFF.

The genes are TRBV4-2 and TRBJ2-1; 9 bases line up with TRBD2. This CDR3 spans 15 amino acids. V was pared by 1 base and J by 4 bases, with 2 bases of the junction left unmatched. Germline values: CDR1 LGHNA, CDR2 YNFKEQ. The CDR3 reads CASSQGAGGYNEQFF. The CDR3 nucleotides read TGTGCCAGCAGCCAAGGGGCGGGGGGGTACAATGAGCAGTTCTTC.

V is TRBV6-5 and J is TRBJ1-2, with D perhaps matching TRBD1 (6 bases). The CDR3 is 18 residues long. Germline CDR1 MNHEY, CDR2 SVGAGI. V was pared by 0 bases and J by 0 bases, with 17 bases between. The CDR3 DNA sequence: TGTGCCAGCAGTTACTCGAGCATCCCTGGGACACCTAACTATGGCTACACCTTC. It encodes CASSYSSIPGTPNYGYTF.

The genes are TRBV7-2 and TRBJ1-2; D gene ambiguous. CDR1 is SGHTA, CDR2 FQGNSA, per germline. The length of the CDR3 is 16 residues. Trimming took 1 base from V and 3 from J, leaving 15 bases between them. The CDR3 reads CASSLVPDLRYYGYTF. CDR3 DNA sequence: TGTGCCAGCAGCTTAGTTCCGGACCTCCGCTACTATGGCTACACCTTC. The variable domain in full, completed from reference TRBV7-2 and TRBJ1-2, reads GAGVSQSPSNKVTEKGKDVELRCDPISGHTALYWYRQSLGQGLEFLIYFQGNSAPDKSGLPSDRFSAERTGGSVSTLTIQRTQQEDSAVYLCASSLVPDLRYYGYTFGSGTRLTVV.

J is TRBJ2-2 and V is TRBV5-1; tentative D call: TRBD2 (7 bases). Per the germline V gene, CDR1 is SGHRS and CDR2 is YFSETQ. The CDR3 is 14 amino acids. V was cut by 5 bases and J by 4 bases, with 12 bases left in between. The CDR3 sequence: CASSRGGVTGELFF. CDR3 coding DNA: TGCGCCAGCAGTAGAGGGGGGGTCACCGGGGAGCTGTTTTTT. Looking up the rest from reference TRBV5-1 and TRBJ2-2 gives the full variable domain: KAGVTQTPRYLIKTRGQQVTLSCSPISGHRSVSWYQQTPGQGLQFLFEYFSETQRNKGNFPGRFSGRQFSNSRSEMNVSTLELGDSALYLCASSRGGVTGELFFGEGSRLTVL.

This clonotype appeared a single time. V gene TRBV12-3 or TRBV12-4 combines with J gene TRBJ1-2; D ambiguous. This CDR3 contains 15 residues. V was pared by 2 bases and J by 0 bases, with 10 bases between. CDR3 in amino acids: CASSLLGSSNYGYTF. The CDR3 DNA is TGTGCCAGCAGTTTATTGGGGAGCTCTAACTATGGCTACACCTTC.

The V and J genes are TRBV10-3 and TRBJ2-7; tentatively, D is TRBD1 (6 bases). The CDR3 has 15 amino acids. Per germline, CDR1 ENHRY and CDR2 SYGVKD. With 4 bases removed from V and 6 bases from J, the gap between germline ends came to 19 bases. The chain's CDR3 is CAISGRGGQPAEQYF. The CDR3 DNA is TGTGCCATCAGTGGTCGTGGGGGACAACCTGCCGAGCAGTACTTC.